The present TCR beta chain was sequenced within a study of T cells after yellow fever vaccination. There are many counts of this clonotype. Its antigen remains unidentified. Broader study findings: Only a minor proportion of clonotypes was detected across both CD4 and CD8 compartments.

Via MiXCR, TCRdb re-called the 5' RACE reads, giving one row per CDR3 protein. The sample includes about 240,000 distinct CDR3 sequences, approximately 3.6% of them seen just once. The CDR3 loop spans 16 amino acids. Germline CDR1 reads SGHRS; CDR2 reads YFSETQ. V trimming: 2 bases; J trimming: 4 bases; junction bases outside the gene matches: 7. The sequence derives from a man aged 18 to 30 who received the YFV17D yellow fever vaccine. The V and J genes are TRBV5-1 and TRBJ2-1, with 9 positions matching TRBD1. The sample consisted of PBMCs, taken 15 days after the yellow fever booster vaccination. The CDR3 coding sequence is TGCGCCAGCAGCTTTAGCTGGACAGGGGCATACAATGAGCAGTTCTTC. Amino acids: CASSFSWTGAYNEQFF. The variable domain in full, completed from reference TRBV5-1 and TRBJ2-1, reads KAGVTQTPRYLIKTRGQQVTLSCSPISGHRSVSWYQQTPGQGLQFLFEYFSETQRNKGNFPGRFSGRQFSNSRSEMNVSTLELGDSALYLCASSFSWTGAYNEQFFGPGTRLTVL.